Reported below is one T cell receptor beta chain. Antigen specificity is unknown. The sample originates from a study of regulatory T cells in long-lasting Graves disease. Notes on the study in general: For persistent Graves' patients, TCR diversity was lower than for newly diagnosed ones.

Time point: persistent/refractory GD, antithyroid drugs over 5 years with positive TRAb. PBMCs provided the RNA from which the TCR library was made. Approximately 10-milliliter peripheral blood samples went into EDTA tubes. Construction of the TCR beta libraries employed iRepertoire HTBI primers in conjunction with Arm-PCR of CDR3 regions. TCRdb re-called the multiplex PCR reads through MiXCR, storing one row per CDR3 protein. Of a few hundred thousand distinct CDR3 sequences listed, 20% to 25% are singletons. The source was peripheral blood mononuclear cells (PBMCs), collected when the disease was refractory, from a patient treated with antithyroid drugs. The clonotype was recovered from a female donor with Graves disease.

The CDR3 reads CSASGGWDRATGELFF. CDR3 in DNA: TGCAGCGCTTCGGGGGGTTGGGACAGGGCCACCGGGGAGCTGTTTTTT. The V gene is TRBV29-1, the J gene TRBJ2-2; 9 nucleotides align to TRBD1. J gave up 4 bases and V 7 bases, and 13 bases lay outside the gene matches. Germline CDR1 reads SQVTM; CDR2 reads ANQGSEA. The CDR3 is 16 amino acids.